This T cell receptor (beta chain) was observed in a study of vaccination effects on CD4 cells after COVID-19. Study-wide results and limits: There was marked clonal contraction among infection- and vaccine-induced clones late after vaccination. Early timepoints after infection were absent, and convalescent patients were few in the study.

About this clone itself: Its antigen is not identified.

V dropped 2 bases and J dropped 2; count of bases not matched to a gene: 5. Germline CDR1 reads PRHDT; CDR2 reads FYEKMQ (reference sequence). The length of the CDR3 is 16 residues. At the end of more than 8 days of culture, CD4+ T cells were isolated. The participants, recipients of two vaccine doses, got either BNT162b2 or mRNA-1273. Profiling relied on immunoSEQ multiplex PCR, and the TCRdb table lists in-frame clones only, not all of them. This sample has roughly 41,000 clones, with around 66% found just once. This rearrangement joins TRBV13 to TRBJ2-7; 11 nucleotides agree with TRBD2. Sequenced material: CD4+ T cells from PBMCs cultured without peptide, taken after COVID-19 vaccination. This TCR came from a human donor who received a COVID-19 vaccine. CDR3: CASSLWTSGPPYEQYF. CDR3 nucleotides: TGTGCCAGCAGCTTATGGACTAGCGGGCCCCCCTACGAGCAGTACTTC.